This TCR beta chain was profiled in a study of blood T cell repertoires in COVID-19. Data came from immunoSEQ multiplex PCR; TCRdb stores just in-frame clones and leaves some out. Of 150,000 to 200,000 clones in the sample, 75% to 85% were seen once. Seattle's cohort entered during active infection and was followed longitudinally. Germline V lookup: CDR1 KGHSH, CDR2 LQKENI. Trimming pared 3 bases from V and 7 bases from J, leaving 13 bases between. The CDR3 is 14 amino acids. This receptor was obtained from a woman in her forties with COVID-19, enrolled during active disease. Source material: peripheral blood. V usage is TRBV18 and J usage is TRBJ2-1; TRBD1 is a possible D gene (6 bases). The CDR3 spells CASSPLDSGNEQFF. CDR3 nucleotide sequence: TGTGCCAGCTCACCCTTGGACAGTGGAAATGAGCAGTTCTTC.